Shown below are 12 T cell receptor beta chains from a single sample sequenced in a study of Tregs in tolerant kidney transplant recipients. Using immunoSEQ multiplex PCR, the repertoire was profiled, and TCRdb retains in-frame clones only, with some absent. This sample has fewer than 80,000 clones, with about 89% found just once. The specimen comprised CD4+ T cells from blood, sampled before the transplant. Receptor source: a human donor who received a combined kidney and bone marrow transplant.

J is TRBJ2-7 and V is TRBV7-2, with D possibly matching TRBD2 (5 bases). CDR1 is SGHTA, CDR2 FQGNSA, per germline. V was cut by 5 bases and J by 3 bases, with 17 bases left in between. The CDR3 runs 15 residues. The DNA of the CDR3 is TGTGCCAGCAGCCCACTGGGTCCCGGGGACTACGAGCAGTACTTC. It specifies CASSPLGPGDYEQYF.

This clone has a single count. The J gene is TRBJ2-7, the V gene TRBV5-6; the match to TRBD1 covers 8 bases. V shed 5 bases, J shed 6 bases, and the junction held 7 bases outside the gene matches. The CDR3 spans 13 residues. Germline V gives CDR1 SGHDT, CDR2 YYEEEE. CDR3 coding DNA: TGTGCCAGCAGATACGGACAGGGCCTCGAGCAGTACTTC. Translation: CASRYGQGLEQYF.

The J gene is TRBJ2-5, the V gene TRBV9, with 7 bases identical to TRBD1. Looked up from germline, CDR1 is SGDLS and CDR2 is YYNGEE. This CDR3 region has 16 residues. Unmatched junction bases numbered 10, after V lost 3 bases and J lost 2 bases. The CDR3 sequence: CASSARPGQRQETQYF. DNA of the CDR3: TGTGCCAGCAGCGCCCGACCGGGACAGAGACAAGAGACCCAGTACTTC.

The chain joins TRBV5-6 to TRBJ2-1; 11 bases agree with TRBD2. Germline V gene sequence: CDR1 SGHDT, CDR2 YYEEEE. V dropped 4 bases and J dropped 6; count of bases not matched to a gene: 9. CDR3 size: 16 residues. The CDR3 sequence is CASSGILAGARNEQFF. As DNA, the CDR3 is TGTGCCAGCAGCGGGATACTAGCGGGAGCTCGCAATGAGCAGTTCTTC.

The chain employs TRBV5-1 and TRBJ1-1, with a weak D call TRBD1 (6 bases). The V gene lost 1 base and the J gene lost 7 bases, with 20 bases spanning the gap. CDR1 SGHRS and CDR2 YFSETQ come from the germline V gene. The CDR3 extends over 16 amino acids. The CDR3 reads CASSLSSARGAYEAFF. CDR3 bases: TGCGCCAGCAGCTTGAGTTCAGCTCGGGGGGCATATGAAGCTTTCTTT.

The J gene is TRBJ2-7, the V gene TRBV7-9; TRBD2 aligns across 14 bases. J was trimmed by 2 bases and V by 10 bases; bases with no gene match: 7. Germline CDR1 and CDR2: SEHNR and FQNEAQ (reference sequence). The CDR3 totals 15 residues. CDR3 sequence reads: CAIGGLAGGPYEQYF. The CDR3 nucleotides read TGTGCCATCGGAGGACTAGCGGGGGGACCCTACGAGCAGTACTTC.

The chain is built from TRBV30 and TRBJ2-2, with 8 nucleotides matching TRBD2. Looked up from germline, CDR1 is GTSNPN and CDR2 is SVGIG (reference sequence). This CDR3 has 16 amino acids. Losses at the gene ends were 3 bases for V and 5 bases for J; bases not matched to a gene: 11. The DNA of the CDR3 is TGTGCCTGGAGGGACTCCGGGACTAGGCGGACCGGGGAGCTGTTTTTT. Translation: CAWRDSGTRRTGELFF.

The V and J genes are TRBV7-3 and TRBJ2-1; 10 bases map to TRBD2. This CDR3 contains 15 residues. V trimming: 5 bases; J trimming: 7 bases; junction bases outside the gene matches: 8. Per the germline V gene, CDR1 is SGHTA and CDR2 is FQGTGA. The CDR3 bases are TGTGCCAGCAGCCCAACTAGCGGGATAGTAAATGAGCAGTTCTTC. Its protein is CASSPTSGIVNEQFF. The variable domain in full, completed from reference TRBV7-3 and TRBJ2-1, reads GAGVSQTPSNKVTEKGKYVELRCDPISGHTALYWYRQSLGQGPEFLIYFQGTGAADDSGLPNDRFFAVRPEGSVSTLKIQRTERGDSAVYLCASSPTSGIVNEQFFGPGTRLTVL.

The chain couples TRBV5-1 to TRBJ1-1; a weak D match, TRBD1 (5 bases). Trimming shortened V by 0 bases and J by 1 base, and 10 bases separated the two germline ends. CDR1 SGHRS and CDR2 YFSETQ come from the germline V gene. The CDR3 is 15 residues long. The CDR3 loop reads CASSLGTTGNTEAFF. CDR3 coding DNA: TGCGCCAGCAGCTTGGGCACCACAGGGAACACTGAAGCTTTCTTT.

Only a few counts were recorded for this clone. The chain joins TRBV7-2 to TRBJ1-2; 8 nucleotides line up with TRBD1. Germline V gene lookup returns CDR1 SGHTA and CDR2 FQGNSA. CDR3 size: 14 residues. Trimming at V came to 5 bases and at J to 5 bases, leaving 7 bases not matched to a gene. CDR3 region: CASSGDRHWYGYTF. The CDR3 nucleotides are TGTGCCAGCAGCGGGGACAGGCATTGGTATGGCTACACCTTC.

V and J are TRBV6-6 and TRBJ1-5; D unclear. The CDR3 has 13 residues. Germline CDR1 MNHNY, CDR2 SVGAGI (reference sequence). The V and J ends lost 8 bases and 7 bases respectively, with 15 bases between them. The CDR3 protein is CASSEYPMQPQHF. The CDR3 bases are TGTGCCAGCTCGGAGTACCCAATGCAGCCCCAGCATTTT.

The chain employs TRBV6-4 and TRBJ1-2; D uncertain. The CDR3 is 14 amino acids. The ends were cut back, 2 bases at V and 0 bases at J, with 7 bases in the middle. Germline CDR1 and CDR2: MRHNA and SNTAGT. CDR3 loop: CASSDAASNYGYTF. CDR3 coding DNA: TGTGCCAGCAGTGACGCGGCCTCTAACTATGGCTACACCTTC.